Shown below are 5 T cell receptor beta chains from a single sample sequenced in a study of CD8 T cells in Susac syndrome. RNA amounts of about 0.5 to 1 ug underwent reverse transcription with random hexamers. One entry per CDR3 protein results from TCRdb running MiXCR on the immunoSEQ multiplex PCR reads. This sample has about 130,000 distinct CDR3 sequences; approximately 79% occur once, and the top ten carry 0.5% to 0.65%. The sequenced material came from CD8+ T cells from PBMCs. These receptors were obtained from a human donor with multiple sclerosis.

This chain connects TRBV27 to TRBJ2-2, with D perhaps matching TRBD1 (6 bases). Germline CDR1 MNHEY, CDR2 SMNVEV (reference sequence). Trimming pared 5 bases from V and 6 bases from J, leaving 16 bases between. The CDR3 length is 15 residues. This chain's CDR3 is CASSLTAPGAGELFF. For the CDR3, the DNA is TGTGCCAGCAGTCTGACGGCCCCAGGGGCCGGGGAGCTGTTTTTT.

This chain links TRBV27 with TRBJ1-2, with D perhaps matching TRBD1 (5 bases). CDR3 length equals 16 residues. Per the germline V gene, CDR1 is MNHEY and CDR2 is SMNVEV (reference sequence). Trimming took 0 bases from V and 5 from J, leaving 16 bases between them. As DNA, the CDR3 is TGTGCCAGCAGTTTATCTGGGGAGGCGGGGGAATATGGCTACACCTTC. This sequence encodes CASSLSGEAGEYGYTF.

The V call is TRBV19, the J call TRBJ2-1, with TRBD1 matching over 9 bases. Germline V lookup: CDR1 LNHDA, CDR2 SQIVND (reference sequence). V trimming: 4 bases; J trimming: 9 bases; junction bases outside the gene matches: 10. CDR3 length equals 15 residues. The CDR3 loop is CASSSPGQGLLEQFF. For the CDR3, the DNA is TGTGCCAGTAGTAGCCCGGGACAGGGTTTACTTGAGCAGTTCTTC. The variable domain in full, with the rest retrieved from reference TRBV19 and TRBJ2-1, is DGGITQSPKYLFRKEGQNVTLSCEQNLNHDAMYWYRQDPGQGLRLIYYSQIVNDFQKGDIAEGYSVSREKKESFPLTVTSAQKNPTAFYLCASSSPGQGLLEQFFGPGTRLTVL.

The gene calls are TRBV9 and TRBJ1-1; maybe TRBD1 (5 bases). The V gene's germline CDR1 is SGDLS and CDR2 YYNGEE. Between the trimmed V and J ends, which lost 3 bases and 5 bases, there was a span of 17 bases. The CDR3 loop spans 15 amino acids. CDR3 sequence (DNA): TGTGCCAGCAGCGAAGAAGGGACCGGGGGGACTGAAGCTTTCTTT. The encoded protein is CASSEEGTGGTEAFF. The whole variable domain, remainder taken from reference TRBV9 and TRBJ1-1, is DSGVTQTPKHLITATGQRVTLRCSPRSGDLSVYWYQQSLDQGLQFLIQYYNGEERAKGNILERFSAQQFPDLHSELNLSSLELGDSALYFCASSEEGTGGTEAFFGQGTRLTVV.

This sequence joins TRBV7-9 and TRBJ2-3; D remains unclear. The CDR3 extends over 14 amino acids. The germline CDR1 and CDR2 sequences are SEHNR and FQNEAQ (reference sequence). Between the trimmed V and J ends, which lost 4 bases and 5 bases, there was a span of 13 bases. The CDR3 protein is CASSSEVWGDTQYF. CDR3 DNA sequence: TGTGCCAGCAGCTCGGAAGTTTGGGGAGATACGCAGTATTTT. The full variable domain, with the rest looked up from reference TRBV7-9 and TRBJ2-3, is DTGVSQNPRHKITKRGQNVTFRCDPISEHNRLYWYRQTLGQGPEFLTYFQNEAQLEKSRLLSDRFSAERPKGSFSTLEIQRTEQGDSAMYLCASSSEVWGDTQYFGPGTRLTVL.